Listed here is a single TCR beta chain. Its antigen is not yet known. Qualities for individual bases were not recorded, and no much larger clone is one base off. Per the publication, the time point label means: baseline before first vaccination. Samples from vaccinated people were obtained from the UK trials COV001 and COV002, which included a single-blind randomized controlled phase 2/3 trial of AZD1222 (ChAdOx1 nCoV-19) in healthy adults. Trial participant PBMC samples were collected at day 0 and day 28 after the second dose for TCRbeta chain sequencing. The data were obtained in a study of T cell responses to AZD1222 COVID-19 vaccine listed by TCRdb under 2021. For context, the study as a whole: AZD1222 recipients whose second dose came at about 4 weeks and those whose second dose came at about 12 weeks were combined into one group, since spike-specific TCR depth and breadth did not differ between the two schedules. A total of about 230 trial participants underwent TCR sequencing, of whom nearly 210 received two doses of AZD1222 and some 26 received two doses of the MenACWY control vaccine. Trial participants were enrolled by age into 18-55, 56-69 and 70-plus year subgroups, with roughly 150, 30 and 60 TCR-sequenced participants respectively. Results the study describes overall, beyond this receptor: Conclusions about previously exposed vaccinees are limited, since just 6 or 7 AZD1222 recipients were seropositive for SARS-CoV-2 at baseline. Most participants were white British and females outnumbered males, and the authors suggested that clonal diversity may have been underestimated. Because no samples from the day 14 peak response were available, repertoires could be characterized only after the peak T cell response. In the small 56-69-year group, the increase in depth fell short of significance, most likely because of low power. A significant rise in spike-specific TCR breadth and depth was observed after two AZD1222 doses relative to day 0 and relative to MenACWY recipients. Reportedly, close to half of the unique spike-specific TCRs recognized epitopes lying outside the regions that are mutated in the B.1.351 and B.1.1.7 variants. The vaccine-associated CD4 TCRs covered the entire spike protein, and the dominant responses fell in regions 160-218 and 743-854.

Including the terminal cysteine and phenylalanine, the CDR3 comprises 17 residues. The only DNA kept is the CDR3, 51 bases in frame from the first base. As encoded in the germline V gene (reference sequence), CDR1 is LNHDA while CDR2 is SQIVND. The V and J ends are trimmed by 10 bases and 1 base, leaving 23 bases between them. The CDR3 regions of human TCRbeta chains were analyzed by immunosequencing. In the authors' own workflow: Repertoire TCRs were checked for matches against a reference library of SARS-CoV-2-specific TCRs that had been generated using the MIRA antigen-specificity platform. Breadth meant the fraction of unique TCRs that were SARS-CoV-2-associated, whereas depth meant the fraction of total T cells that were SARS-CoV-2-associated. Using the MIRA data, each spike-specific TCR was mapped to the spike region that the TCR reacts to and placed in a CD4 or CD8 class. Log10-transformed breadth and depth values were compared by one-way ANOVA with Sidak's multiple comparisons tests. Imported from immuneACCESS, the table was reduced by TCRdb to in-frame sequences with V and J called. These copies leave out some clones; in studies compared against another copy, an unresolved V gene accounts for under half, and the cause of the remainder is not known. The V and J calls and clone size were taken over from that table, and D and trimming were inferred from the DNA. Present in this sample are 150,000 to 200,000 clones, 85% to 95% of which were seen just once. Of the sample, over 0.8% is held by the ten largest clones.

Here the chain combines TRBV19 and TRBJ1-5; the D gene is unclear. This receptor was identified in an adult in good health. The starting material was peripheral blood, obtained on day 0 of AZD1222 vaccination. The sequence in DNA is TGTGCCATTAGAATCCCCCGTCGGTTCACGAGCAATCAGCCCCAGCATTTT. Its product reads: CAIRIPRRFTSNQPQHF.